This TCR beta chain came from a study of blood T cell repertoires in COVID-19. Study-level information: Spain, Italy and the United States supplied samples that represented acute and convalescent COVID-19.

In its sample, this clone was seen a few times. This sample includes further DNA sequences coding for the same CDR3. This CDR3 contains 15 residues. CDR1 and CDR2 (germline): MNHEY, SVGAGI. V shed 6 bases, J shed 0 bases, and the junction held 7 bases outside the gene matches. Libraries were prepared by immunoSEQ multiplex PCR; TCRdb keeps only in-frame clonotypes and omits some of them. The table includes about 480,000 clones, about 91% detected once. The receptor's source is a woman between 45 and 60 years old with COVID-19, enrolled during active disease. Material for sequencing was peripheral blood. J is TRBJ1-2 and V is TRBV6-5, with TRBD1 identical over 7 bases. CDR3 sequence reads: CASRSPGQTNYGYTF. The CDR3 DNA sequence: TGTGCCAGCAGGTCTCCGGGACAGACTAACTATGGCTACACCTTC.